Listed below are T cell receptor beta chains from one sample, sequenced in a study of T cell responses to AZD1222 COVID-19 vaccine. Method: immunoSEQ multiplex PCR; TCRdb's copy keeps in-frame clones and lacks some. The sample lists 160,000 or so clones, approximately 90% seen once, with approximately 1.8% in the top ten. The sequencing here drew on peripheral blood, taken on day 0 of AZD1222 vaccination. The receptors stem from an adult in good health. The CDR3 runs from the conserved cysteine through the conserved F or W. A D gene is named only where the DNA matches it firmly.

j_gene | d_gene | v_gene | CDR3aa
TRBJ1-3 | . | TRBV19 | CASTRGGSGNTIYF
TRBJ1-5 | TRBD1 | TRBV15 | CATSRQGGNQPQHF
TRBJ1-5 | . | TRBV19 | CASSIERAGFPNQPQHF
TRBJ2-1 | . | TRBV29-1 | CSVRVGRTNNEQFF
TRBJ1-1 | TRBD1 | TRBV28 | CASSLPGQENTEAFF
TRBJ2-1 | . | TRBV7-9 | CASRAGNEQFF
TRBJ2-7 | TRBD1 | TRBV5-1 | CASSQKAGGSYEQYF
TRBJ2-7 | TRBD1 | TRBV20-1 | CSPGQSYEQYF
TRBJ1-5 | . | TRBV6-1 | CASSEVPWTHPPSNQPQHF
TRBJ2-5 | TRBD2 | TRBV9 | CASSPIAGGILQETQYF
TRBJ1-2 | . | TRBV28 | CASSFNPPYYGYTF
TRBJ1-4 | . | TRBV19 | CASSISVLANEKLFF
TRBJ1-4 | . | TRBV28 | CASSTNRLGVEKLFF
TRBJ2-1 | . | TRBV29-1 | CSVEGVRGSHTYNEQFF
TRBJ2-4 | . | TRBV20-1 | CSASLGQKLAKNIQYF
TRBJ2-3 | . | TRBV6-4 | CASSDTGTAITDTQYF
TRBJ2-4 | TRBD1 | TRBV5-4 | CASSLNRDSGHIQYF
TRBJ2-1 | . | TRBV19 | CASSLASLPNEQFF
TRBJ2-1 | TRBD2 | TRBV6-5 | CASSPGLPPYNEQFF
TRBJ1-3 | . | TRBV7-2 | CASSSQGHSAFSGNTIYF
TRBJ2-1 | . | TRBV24-1 | CATSDFNSYSYNEQFF
TRBJ1-2 | TRBD1 | TRBV28 | CASGTTGTVFYGYTF
TRBJ1-4 | . | TRBV6-5 | CASSQWEENEKLFF
TRBJ1-1 | . | TRBV5-1 | CASSLVTNTEAFF
TRBJ1-5 | TRBD1 | TRBV19 | CASSGQGASNQPQHF
TRBJ2-7 | . | TRBV27 | CASSLTGARYEQYF
TRBJ2-1 | TRBD2 | TRBV6-5 | CASSYSLLAGVGEQFF
TRBJ2-4 | TRBD2 | TRBV4-1 | CASRSSGTQNIQYF
TRBJ1-4 | . | TRBV7-2 | CASSLVRVRGEKLFF
TRBJ1-2 | TRBD1 | TRBV5-4 | CASSQGQGYGYTF